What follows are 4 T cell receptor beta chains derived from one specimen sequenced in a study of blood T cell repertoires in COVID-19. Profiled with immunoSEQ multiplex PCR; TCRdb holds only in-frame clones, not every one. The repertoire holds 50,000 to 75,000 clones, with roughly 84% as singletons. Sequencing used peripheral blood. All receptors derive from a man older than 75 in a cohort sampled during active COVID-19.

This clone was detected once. The CDR3 protein is CASRPEQAGTQYF. CDR3 in DNA: TGCGCCAGCAGACCCGAACAGGCCGGTACGCAGTATTTT. The chain has TRBV5-1 and TRBJ2-3, with D tentatively TRBD1 (5 bases). The germline V gene has CDR1 SGHRS and CDR2 YFSETQ. This CDR3 region has 13 residues. Trimming took off 5 bases at V and 8 bases at J, with 15 bases between the two ends.

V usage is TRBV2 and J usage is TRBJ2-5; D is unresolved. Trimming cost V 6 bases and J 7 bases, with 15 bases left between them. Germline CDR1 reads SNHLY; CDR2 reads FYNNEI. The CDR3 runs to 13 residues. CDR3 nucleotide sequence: TGTGCCAGCAGCGCAGCCGGGTTGGGGACCCAGTACTTC. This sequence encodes CASSAAGLGTQYF.

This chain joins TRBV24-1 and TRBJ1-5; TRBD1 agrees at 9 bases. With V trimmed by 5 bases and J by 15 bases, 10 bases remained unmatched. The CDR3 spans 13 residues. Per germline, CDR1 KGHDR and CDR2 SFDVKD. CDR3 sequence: CATSGGTGRNLHF. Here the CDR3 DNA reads TGTGCCACCAGTGGTGGGACAGGGCGAAACCTGCATTTT.

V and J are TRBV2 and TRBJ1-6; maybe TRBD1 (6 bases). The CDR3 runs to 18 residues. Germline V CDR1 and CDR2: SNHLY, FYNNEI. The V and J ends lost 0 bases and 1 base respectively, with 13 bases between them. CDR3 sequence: CASSEALGGASYNSPLHF. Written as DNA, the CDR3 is TGTGCCAGCAGTGAAGCGCTAGGGGGGGCATCCTATAATTCACCCCTCCACTTT.